The 24 T cell receptor beta chains reported below all come from one sample, sequenced in a study of T-cell memory formation after mild COVID-19. TCRdb called the 5' RACE reads again in MiXCR, with one record for every CDR3 protein. This sample has more than 200,000 distinct CDR3 sequences, with 16% found just once. The sample consisted of PBMCs or a T cell subset sorted from them (not recorded which). Receptor source: a man aged 18 to 29 who had mild COVID-19 (a few samples of this study predate the infection). Cell type and time point are not known.

The V call is TRBV2, the J call TRBJ2-3, with TRBD2 matching over 8 bases. The germline CDR1 and CDR2 sequences are SNHLY and FYNNEI. The junction had 9 bases not matched to a gene; V was cut back by 2 bases and J by 5 bases. There are 16 residues in the CDR3. This CDR3 is CASSELLGTRGDTQYF. The CDR3 nucleotides read TGTGCCAGCAGTGAACTTCTCGGGACTAGGGGAGATACGCAGTATTTT.

V is TRBV6-1 and J is TRBJ1-2, with D tentatively TRBD1 (6 bases). The CDR3 spans 15 residues. The germline V gene has CDR1 MNHNS and CDR2 SASEGT. The V and J ends lost 6 bases and 2 bases respectively, with 16 bases between them. DNA for the CDR3: TGTGCCAGCAGCAAGGGGGTTCAGACCAACTATGGCTACACCTTC. Translating gives CASSKGVQTNYGYTF.

There are a few counts of this clonotype. Here the CDR3 reads CATSDSGRGTDTQYF. For the CDR3, the DNA is TGTGCCACCAGTGATTCGGGCAGGGGCACAGATACGCAGTATTTT. The chain recombines TRBV24-1 with TRBJ2-3; tentative D call: TRBD1 (5 bases). The CDR3 contains 15 residues. V lost 2 bases and J 1 base, leaving 9 bases between the germline ends. The germline V gene encodes CDR1 KGHDR and CDR2 SFDVKD.

This clonotype showed up just a few times. CDR3 amino acids: CASSGRQDFSYEQYF. CDR3 nucleotides: TGCGCCAGCAGCGGGCGACAGGACTTCTCCTACGAGCAGTACTTC. V usage is TRBV4-1 and J usage is TRBJ2-7; tentatively, D is TRBD1 (6 bases). Trimming stripped 5 bases from V and 0 bases from J, with 14 bases between. CDR1 and CDR2 (germline): MGHRA, YSYEKL. The length of the CDR3 is 15 residues.

This clonotype has more than one count but fewer than ten. The CDR3 protein is CASSHNSEKTGYTF. The CDR3, as DNA: TGTGCCAGCAGCCACAACTCGGAAAAAACTGGCTACACCTTC. The V gene is TRBV11-1, the J gene TRBJ1-2; no clear D gene. The CDR3 sequence is 14 residues long. In germline, CDR1 is SGHAT, CDR2 FQDESV (reference sequence). The V and J ends lost 5 bases and 7 bases respectively, with 17 bases between them.

The V call is TRBV10-3, the J call TRBJ2-5; the D call may be TRBD1 or TRBD2 (6 bases each). The V gene lost 11 bases and the J gene lost 5 bases, with 15 bases spanning the gap. The CDR3 has 12 amino acids. Germline loops: CDR1 ENHRY, CDR2 SYGVKD. CDR3 residues: CAARGGRETQYF. Written as DNA, the CDR3 is TGTGCCGCCAGGGGAGGCCGGGAGACCCAGTACTTC.

The chain uses TRBV11-1 and TRBJ2-7, with a possible D match to TRBD1 (6 bases). The CDR3 sequence is 15 residues long. Germline loops: CDR1 SGHAT, CDR2 FQDESV (reference sequence). The V end lost 1 base, the J end lost 3 bases, and 13 bases lay between the germline ends. CDR3 nucleotide sequence: TGTGCCAGCAGCTTAGGAAACAGGGATCTCTACGAGCAGTACTTC. As protein: CASSLGNRDLYEQYF.

V is TRBV7-2 and J is TRBJ1-3; possibly TRBD1 for D (6 bases). Trimming took off 5 bases at V and 9 bases at J, with 20 bases between the two ends. Per germline, CDR1 SGHTA and CDR2 FQGNSA. The CDR3 is 15 residues long. CDR3 nucleotides: TGTGCCAGCAGCGAACAGGGACTTCTGGTCGGCACCATATATTTT. Protein sequence: CASSEQGLLVGTIYF. The full variable domain, in which reference TRBV7-2 and TRBJ1-3 provide the parts outside the CDR3, is GAGVSQSPSNKVTEKGKDVELRCDPISGHTALYWYRQSLGQGLEFLIYFQGNSAPDKSGLPSDRFSAERTGGSVSTLTIQRTQQEDSAVYLCASSEQGLLVGTIYFGEGSWLTVV.

Only a few counts were recorded for this clonotype. The V call is TRBV12-3 or TRBV12-4, the J call TRBJ1-1; TRBD1 is a possible D gene (5 bases). CDR3 length equals 10 residues. Trimming removed 6 bases from V and 10 bases from J, with 9 bases in between. The CDR3 nucleotides read TGTGCCAGCAGCCGAGGGGTAGCTTTCTTT. Translated: CASSRGVAFF.

This clonotype was seen at least ten times. The rearrangement uses TRBV10-2 and TRBJ2-3; the D gene is possibly TRBD2 (6 bases). The CDR3 is 14 amino acids. Germline CDR1 and CDR2: WSHSY and SAAADI. Trimming took off 10 bases at V and 2 bases at J, with 16 bases between the two ends. In DNA form, the CDR3 reads TGCGCCACTGGATGGAGCGGGCTCACAGATACGCAGTATTTT. Residues: CATGWSGLTDTQYF.

The chain recombines TRBV28 with TRBJ1-1, with TRBD1 matching 8 bases. J gave up 4 bases and V 4 bases, and 8 bases lay outside the gene matches. Germline CDR1 reads MDHEN; CDR2 reads SYDVKM. The CDR3 loop spans 15 amino acids. The CDR3 nucleotides read TGTGCCAGCAGTTCCCATCAGACAGGGGTCACTGAAGCTTTCTTT. As protein: CASSSHQTGVTEAFF. The variable domain in full, with the rest retrieved from reference TRBV28 and TRBJ1-1, is DVKVTQSSRYLVKRTGEKVFLECVQDMDHENMFWYRQDPGLGLRLIYFSYDVKMKEKGDIPEGYSVSREKKERFSLILESASTNQTSMYLCASSSHQTGVTEAFFGQGTRLTVV.

The rearrangement uses TRBV27 and TRBJ2-7; D perhaps matches TRBD2 (7 bases). Trimming took off 8 bases at V and 7 bases at J, with 15 bases between the two ends. Looked up from germline, CDR1 is MNHEY and CDR2 is SMNVEV (reference sequence). The CDR3 sequence is 12 residues long. The CDR3 DNA reads as TGTGCCAGCGGCGGGGGCCTCTCAGAGCAGTACTTC. Encoded protein: CASGGGLSEQYF.

A few counts support this clonotype. The chain combines TRBV28 with TRBJ1-2, with D unresolved. The CDR3 sequence is 12 residues long. V gave up 5 bases and J gave up 9 bases, with 13 bases separating them. In germline, CDR1 is MDHEN, CDR2 SYDVKM. In DNA, the CDR3 is TGTGCCAGCAGTCCTCTCGCCCAGAGCTACACCTTC. Amino acid sequence: CASSPLAQSYTF.

This clonotype was picked up a small number of times. This rearrangement joins TRBV12-3 or TRBV12-4 to TRBJ2-3, with 15 bases lining up with TRBD2. After removal of 6 bases from V and 0 bases from J, the junction contained 7 bases not matched to a gene. This CDR3 has 18 amino acids. CDR3 protein: CASSAGTSGGQSTDTQYF. DNA of the CDR3: TGTGCCAGCAGCGCCGGGACTAGCGGGGGGCAAAGCACAGATACGCAGTATTTT.

The chain combines TRBV5-1 with TRBJ2-7, with D possibly TRBD1 on 6 matching bases. Germline CDR1 is SGHRS and CDR2 is YFSETQ. V was pared by 2 bases and J by 3 bases, with 12 bases between. The CDR3 is 14 residues long. CDR3 DNA sequence: TGCGCCAGCAGCTTACAGGGTTCTTTCTACGAGCAGTACGTC. Translating it yields CASSLQGSFYEQYV.

This chain uses TRBV12-3 or TRBV12-4 with TRBJ1-1, with TRBD1 as a possible D gene (6 bases). The CDR3 runs to 13 residues. V dropped 9 bases and J dropped 0 bases, with 11 bases sitting between them. For the CDR3, the DNA is TGTGCCAGTACCGGACAGATGAACACTGAAGCTTTCTTT. Its translation: CASTGQMNTEAFF.

The J gene is TRBJ1-1, the V gene TRBV5-1, with 9 bases fitting TRBD1. Looked up from germline, CDR1 is SGHRS and CDR2 is YFSETQ. J gave up 7 bases and V 4 bases, and 11 bases lay outside the gene matches. CDR3 length equals 15 residues. In DNA, the CDR3 is TGCGCCAGCAGCCATACCCGGACAGGGGAGAATGAAGCTTTCTTT. Protein: CASSHTRTGENEAFF.

The rearrangement joins TRBV7-9 to TRBJ2-7, with TRBD2 matching 11 bases. This CDR3 comprises 16 residues. V lost 5 bases and J lost 6; bases outside the gene matches: 12. The germline V gene encodes CDR1 SEHNR and CDR2 FQNEAQ (reference sequence). The CDR3 DNA is TGTGCCAGCAGCCAGAGAAGCACTAGCGGGGGTGCCGAGCAGTACTTC. As protein: CASSQRSTSGGAEQYF. Based on the CDR3 plus reference TRBV7-9 and TRBJ2-7, the full variable domain is DTGVSQNPRHKITKRGQNVTFRCDPISEHNRLYWYRQTLGQGPEFLTYFQNEAQLEKSRLLSDRFSAERPKGSFSTLEIQRTEQGDSAMYLCASSQRSTSGGAEQYFGPGTRLTVT.

There are a few counts of this clonotype. The V and J genes are TRBV21-1 and TRBJ2-3; TRBD1 is the table's D call and was not checked against the DNA. TRBV21-1 is assigned pseudogene status. This CDR3 is built from 14 residues. The CDR3 DNA reads TGTGCCAGCAAGGCAGGGATGAGTAAGGATACGCAGTATTTT. Encoded protein: CASKAGMSKDTQYF.

This clonotype occurred a few times. This chain joins TRBV20-1 and TRBJ2-3; D remains unclear. Germline lookup yields CDR1 DFQATT and CDR2 SNEGSKA (reference sequence). CDR3 length: 11 residues. V lost 6 bases to trimming and J lost 0 bases, with 4 bases between them. CDR3 amino acids: CSAESTDTQYF. The CDR3 coding sequence is TGCAGTGCGGAGAGCACAGATACGCAGTATTTT.

The CDR3 reads CASSSSVHIQYF. The CDR3 coding sequence is TGTGCCAGCAGTTCCAGTGTGCACATTCAGTACTTC. V is TRBV28 and J is TRBJ2-4; D is uncertain. This CDR3 region has 12 residues. The germline V and J ends were trimmed by 4 bases and 8 bases, with 9 bases remaining between them. The germline gives CDR1 MDHEN, CDR2 SYDVKM.

This clonotype was counted at least ten times. The gene calls are TRBV4-3 and TRBJ2-3; weak D call: TRBD1 (5 bases). V lost 0 bases and J lost 3, with 7 bases in between. Germline loops: CDR1 LGHNA, CDR2 YSLEER. The CDR3 contains 14 residues. CDR3 in amino acids: CASSQDPGTDTQYF. Here the CDR3 DNA reads TGCGCCAGCAGCCAAGATCCAGGGACAGATACGCAGTATTTT.

This clonotype has at least ten counts. V is TRBV7-3 and J is TRBJ2-2, with D unresolved. The CDR3 length is 14 residues. Per the germline V gene, CDR1 is SGHTA and CDR2 is FQGTGA. The germline V and J ends were trimmed by 3 bases and 0 bases, with 5 bases remaining between them. Written as DNA, the CDR3 is TGTGCCAGCAGCTTGGGGTCGAACACCGGGGAGCTGTTTTTT. Residues: CASSLGSNTGELFF.

This clonotype has a handful of counts. The V call is TRBV4-3, the J call TRBJ1-1; D not resolved. The CDR3 runs to 16 residues. Trimming shortened V by 1 base and J by 2 bases, and 14 bases separated the two germline ends. The germline CDR1 and CDR2 sequences are LGHNA and YSLEER. The CDR3 nucleotides are TGCGCCAGCAGCCAAGCGACTGGATACCCTAACACTGAAGCTTTCTTT. It codes for CASSQATGYPNTEAFF.